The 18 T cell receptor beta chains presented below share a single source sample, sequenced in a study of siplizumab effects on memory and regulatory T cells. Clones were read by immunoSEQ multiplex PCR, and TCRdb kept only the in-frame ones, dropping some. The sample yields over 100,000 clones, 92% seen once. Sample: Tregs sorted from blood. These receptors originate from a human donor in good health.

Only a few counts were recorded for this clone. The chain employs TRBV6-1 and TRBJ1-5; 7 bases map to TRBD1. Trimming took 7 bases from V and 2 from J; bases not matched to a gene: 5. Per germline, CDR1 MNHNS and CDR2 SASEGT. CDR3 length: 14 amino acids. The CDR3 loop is CASTPTGGNQPQHF. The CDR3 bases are TGTGCCAGCACCCCAACAGGGGGCAATCAGCCCCAGCATTTT.

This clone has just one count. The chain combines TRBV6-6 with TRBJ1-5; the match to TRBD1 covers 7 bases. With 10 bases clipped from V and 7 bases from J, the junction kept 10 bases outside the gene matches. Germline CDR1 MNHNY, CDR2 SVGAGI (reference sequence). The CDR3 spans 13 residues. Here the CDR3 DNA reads TGTGCCACTAAAGACAGGGTGGTCCAGCCCCAGCATTTT. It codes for CATKDRVVQPQHF.

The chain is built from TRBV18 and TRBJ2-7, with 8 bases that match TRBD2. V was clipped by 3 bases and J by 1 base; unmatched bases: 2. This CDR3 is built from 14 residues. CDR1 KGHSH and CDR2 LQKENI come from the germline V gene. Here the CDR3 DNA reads TGTGCCAGCTCACCTCGGGAGGGGTCCTACGAGCAGTACTTC. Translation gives CASSPREGSYEQYF.

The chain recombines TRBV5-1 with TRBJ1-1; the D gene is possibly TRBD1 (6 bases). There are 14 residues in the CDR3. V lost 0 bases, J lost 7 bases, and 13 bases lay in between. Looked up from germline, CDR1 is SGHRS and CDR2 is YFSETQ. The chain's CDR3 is CASSLGLGGLEAFF. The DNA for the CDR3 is TGCGCCAGCAGCTTGGGGCTTGGGGGCCTTGAAGCTTTCTTT.

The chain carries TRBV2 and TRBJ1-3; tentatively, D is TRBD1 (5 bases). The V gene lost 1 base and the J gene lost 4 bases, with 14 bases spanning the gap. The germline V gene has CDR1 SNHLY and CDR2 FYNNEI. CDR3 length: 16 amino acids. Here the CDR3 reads CASSEGGGVIGNTIYF. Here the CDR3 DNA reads TGTGCCAGCAGTGAAGGTGGGGGGGTGATCGGAAACACCATATATTTT.

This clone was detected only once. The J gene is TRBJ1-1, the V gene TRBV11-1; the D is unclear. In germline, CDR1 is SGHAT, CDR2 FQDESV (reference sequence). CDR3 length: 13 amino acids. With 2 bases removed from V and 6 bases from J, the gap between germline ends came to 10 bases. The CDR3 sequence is CASSLIRASEAFF. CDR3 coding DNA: TGTGCCAGCAGCTTAATAAGGGCATCTGAAGCTTTCTTT. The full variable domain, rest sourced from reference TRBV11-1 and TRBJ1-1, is EAEVAQSPRYKITEKSQAVAFWCDPISGHATLYWYRQILGQGPELLVQFQDESVVDDSQLPKDRFSAERLKGVDSTLKIQPAELGDSAMYLCASSLIRASEAFFGQGTRLTVV.

CDR3 loop: CASGLGHTGELFF. CDR3 coding DNA: TGTGCTAGTGGTCTCGGACACACCGGGGAGCTGTTTTTT. The chain is built from TRBV12-5 and TRBJ2-2; D call uncertain. V lost 5 bases to trimming and J lost 3 bases, with 7 bases between them. Germline lookup yields CDR1 LGHNT and CDR2 FRNRAP. The CDR3 contains 13 residues.

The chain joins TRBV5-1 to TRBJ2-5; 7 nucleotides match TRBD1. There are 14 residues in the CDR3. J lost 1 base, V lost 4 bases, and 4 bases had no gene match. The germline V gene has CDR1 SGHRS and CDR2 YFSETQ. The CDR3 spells CASSPGTVQETQYF. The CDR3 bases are TGCGCCAGCAGCCCTGGGACAGTCCAAGAGACCCAGTACTTC. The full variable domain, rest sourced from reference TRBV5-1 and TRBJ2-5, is KAGVTQTPRYLIKTRGQQVTLSCSPISGHRSVSWYQQTPGQGLQFLFEYFSETQRNKGNFPGRFSGRQFSNSRSEMNVSTLELGDSALYLCASSPGTVQETQYFGPGTRLLVL.

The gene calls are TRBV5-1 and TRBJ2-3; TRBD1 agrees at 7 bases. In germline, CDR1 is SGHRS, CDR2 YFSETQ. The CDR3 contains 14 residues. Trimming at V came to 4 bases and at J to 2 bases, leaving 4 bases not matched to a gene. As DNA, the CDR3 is TGCGCCAGCAGCCATGACAGGGACACAGATACGCAGTATTTT. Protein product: CASSHDRDTDTQYF.

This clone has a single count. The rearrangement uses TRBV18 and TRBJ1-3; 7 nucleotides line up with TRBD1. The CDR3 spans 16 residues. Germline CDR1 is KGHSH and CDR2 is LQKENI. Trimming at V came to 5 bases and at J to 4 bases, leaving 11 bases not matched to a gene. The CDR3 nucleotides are TGTGCCAGCTCAAATACAGGGGTACAAGGCGGAAACACCATATATTTT. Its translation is CASSNTGVQGGNTIYF. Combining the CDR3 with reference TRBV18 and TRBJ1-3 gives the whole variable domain NAGVMQNPRHLVRRRGQEARLRCSPMKGHSHVYWYRQLPEEGLKFMVYLQKENIIDESGMPKERFSAEFPKEGPSILRIQQVVRGDSAAYFCASSNTGVQGGNTIYFGEGSWLTVV.

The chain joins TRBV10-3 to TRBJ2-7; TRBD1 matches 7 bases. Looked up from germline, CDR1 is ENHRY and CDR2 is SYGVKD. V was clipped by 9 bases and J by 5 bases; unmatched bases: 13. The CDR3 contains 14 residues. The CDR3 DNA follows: TGTGCCATGAGAAAGACAGGGAGCAACCACGAGCAGTACTTC. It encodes CAMRKTGSNHEQYF.

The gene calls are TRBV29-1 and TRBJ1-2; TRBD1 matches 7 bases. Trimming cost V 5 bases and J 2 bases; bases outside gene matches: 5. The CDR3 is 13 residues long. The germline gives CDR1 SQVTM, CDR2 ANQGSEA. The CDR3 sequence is CSVSTGSNYGYTF. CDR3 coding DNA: TGCAGCGTTTCGACAGGGTCGAACTATGGCTACACCTTC.

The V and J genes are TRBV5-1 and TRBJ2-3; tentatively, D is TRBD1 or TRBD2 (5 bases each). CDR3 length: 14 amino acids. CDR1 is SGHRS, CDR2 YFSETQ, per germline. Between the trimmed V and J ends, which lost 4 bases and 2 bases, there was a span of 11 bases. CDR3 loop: CASSPGPITDTQYF. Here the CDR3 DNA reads TGCGCCAGCAGCCCGGGACCAATCACAGATACGCAGTATTTT.

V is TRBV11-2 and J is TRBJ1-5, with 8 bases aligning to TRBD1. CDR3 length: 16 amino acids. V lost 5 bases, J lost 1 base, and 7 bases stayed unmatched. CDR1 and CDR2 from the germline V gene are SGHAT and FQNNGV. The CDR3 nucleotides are TGTGCCAGCAGCGCCGGGACAGGAGGAAGCAATCAGCCCCAGCATTTT. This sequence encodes CASSAGTGGSNQPQHF. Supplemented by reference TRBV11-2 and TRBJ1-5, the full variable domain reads EAGVAQSPRYKIIEKRQSVAFWCNPISGHATLYWYQQILGQGPKLLIQFQNNGVVDDSQLPKDRFSAERLKGVDSTLKIQPAKLEDSAVYLCASSAGTGGSNQPQHFGDGTRLSIL.

CDR3: CSVAGTGRSEQYF. CDR3 DNA sequence: TGCAGCGTTGCTGGGACAGGGAGGTCCGAGCAGTACTTC. The chain carries TRBV29-1 and TRBJ2-7; 9 nucleotides line up with TRBD1. V shed 4 bases and J 6 bases; nucleotides not matched to a gene: 7. The length of the CDR3 is 13 residues. Germline V gene sequence: CDR1 SQVTM, CDR2 ANQGSEA.

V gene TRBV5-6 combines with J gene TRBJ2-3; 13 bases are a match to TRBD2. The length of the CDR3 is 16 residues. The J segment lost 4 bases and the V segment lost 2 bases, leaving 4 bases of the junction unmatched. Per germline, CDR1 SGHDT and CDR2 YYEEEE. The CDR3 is CASSFRTSGGSDTQYF. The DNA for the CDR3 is TGTGCCAGCAGCTTCCGGACTAGCGGGGGATCAGATACGCAGTATTTT.

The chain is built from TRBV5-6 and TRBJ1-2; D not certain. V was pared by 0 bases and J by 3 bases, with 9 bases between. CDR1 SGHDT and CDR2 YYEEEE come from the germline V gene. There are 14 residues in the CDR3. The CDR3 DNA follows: TGTGCCAGCAGCTTGGGCGTCAGAGACTATGGCTACACCTTC. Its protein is CASSLGVRDYGYTF.

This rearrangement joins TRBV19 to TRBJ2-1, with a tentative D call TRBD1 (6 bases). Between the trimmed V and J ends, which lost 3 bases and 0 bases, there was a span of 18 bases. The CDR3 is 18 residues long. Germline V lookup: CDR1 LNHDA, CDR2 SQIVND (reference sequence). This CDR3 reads CASSISRGHRLSYNEQFF. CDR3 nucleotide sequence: TGTGCCAGTAGTATTTCCAGGGGCCATCGCCTCTCCTACAATGAGCAGTTCTTC. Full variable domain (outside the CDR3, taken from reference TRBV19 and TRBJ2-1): DGGITQSPKYLFRKEGQNVTLSCEQNLNHDAMYWYRQDPGQGLRLIYYSQIVNDFQKGDIAEGYSVSREKKESFPLTVTSAQKNPTAFYLCASSISRGHRLSYNEQFFGPGTRLTVL.